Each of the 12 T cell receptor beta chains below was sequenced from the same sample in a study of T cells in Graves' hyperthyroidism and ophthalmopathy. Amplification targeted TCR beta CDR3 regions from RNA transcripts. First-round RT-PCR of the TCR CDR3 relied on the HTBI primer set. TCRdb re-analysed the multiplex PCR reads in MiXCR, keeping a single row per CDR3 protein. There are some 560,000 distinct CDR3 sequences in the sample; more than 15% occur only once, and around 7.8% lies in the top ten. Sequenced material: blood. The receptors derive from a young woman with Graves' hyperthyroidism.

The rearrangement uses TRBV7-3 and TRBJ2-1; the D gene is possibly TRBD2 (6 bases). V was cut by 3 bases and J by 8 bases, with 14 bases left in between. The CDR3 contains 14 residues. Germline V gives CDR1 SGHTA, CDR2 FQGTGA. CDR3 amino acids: CASSFTGELDEQFF. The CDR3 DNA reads TGTGCCAGCAGCTTTACGGGGGAACTGGATGAGCAGTTCTTC. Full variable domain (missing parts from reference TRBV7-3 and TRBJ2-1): GAGVSQTPSNKVTEKGKYVELRCDPISGHTALYWYRQSLGQGPEFLIYFQGTGAADDSGLPNDRFFAVRPEGSVSTLKIQRTERGDSAVYLCASSFTGELDEQFFGPGTRLTVL.

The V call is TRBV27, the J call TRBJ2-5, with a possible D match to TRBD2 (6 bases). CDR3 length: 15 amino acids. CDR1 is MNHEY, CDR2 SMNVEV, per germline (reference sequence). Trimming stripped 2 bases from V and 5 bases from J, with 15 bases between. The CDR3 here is CASSLEGPGGETQYF. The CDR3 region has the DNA TGTGCCAGCAGTTTAGAGGGGCCTGGAGGGGAGACCCAGTACTTC.

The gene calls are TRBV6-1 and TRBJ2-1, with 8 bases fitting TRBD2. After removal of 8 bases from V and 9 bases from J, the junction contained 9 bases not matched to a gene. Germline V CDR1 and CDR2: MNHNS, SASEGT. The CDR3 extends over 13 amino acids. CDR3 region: CASCPGGPGEQFF. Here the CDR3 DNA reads TGTGCCAGCTGCCCGGGAGGGCCTGGTGAGCAGTTCTTC.

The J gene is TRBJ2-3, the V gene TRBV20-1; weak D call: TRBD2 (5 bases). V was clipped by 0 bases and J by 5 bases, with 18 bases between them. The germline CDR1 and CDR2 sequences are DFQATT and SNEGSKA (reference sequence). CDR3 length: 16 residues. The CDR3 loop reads CSARDHTSGYRDTQYF. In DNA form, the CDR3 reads TGCAGTGCTAGAGATCACACTAGTGGGTATCGAGATACGCAGTATTTT.

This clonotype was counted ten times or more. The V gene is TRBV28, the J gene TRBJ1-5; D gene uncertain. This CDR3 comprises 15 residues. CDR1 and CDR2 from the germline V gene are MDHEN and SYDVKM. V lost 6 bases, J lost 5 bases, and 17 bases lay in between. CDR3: CASSPVPSSDQPQHF. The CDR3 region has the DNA TGTGCCAGCAGCCCGGTGCCCTCGAGCGATCAGCCCCAGCATTTT.

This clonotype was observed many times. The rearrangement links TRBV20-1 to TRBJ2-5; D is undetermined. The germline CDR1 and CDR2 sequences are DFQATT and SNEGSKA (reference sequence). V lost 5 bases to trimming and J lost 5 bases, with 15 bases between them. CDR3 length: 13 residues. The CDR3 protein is CSAPWSSRETQYF. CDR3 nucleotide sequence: TGCAGTGCTCCTTGGAGTAGCCGGGAGACCCAGTACTTC.

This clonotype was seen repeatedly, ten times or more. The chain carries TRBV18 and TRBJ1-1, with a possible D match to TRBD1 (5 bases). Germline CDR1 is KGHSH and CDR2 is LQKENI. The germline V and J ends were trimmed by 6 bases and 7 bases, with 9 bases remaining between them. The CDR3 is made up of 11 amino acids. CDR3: CASSPGIEAFF. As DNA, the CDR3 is TGTGCCAGCTCCCCAGGGATTGAAGCTTTCTTT.

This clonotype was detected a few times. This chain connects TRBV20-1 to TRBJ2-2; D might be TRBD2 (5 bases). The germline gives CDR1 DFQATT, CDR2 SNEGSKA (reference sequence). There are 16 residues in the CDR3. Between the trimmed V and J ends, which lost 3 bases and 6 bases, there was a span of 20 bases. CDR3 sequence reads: CSASALNDYSPGELFF. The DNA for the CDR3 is TGCAGTGCTAGCGCCTTAAATGACTATAGCCCCGGGGAGCTGTTTTTT.

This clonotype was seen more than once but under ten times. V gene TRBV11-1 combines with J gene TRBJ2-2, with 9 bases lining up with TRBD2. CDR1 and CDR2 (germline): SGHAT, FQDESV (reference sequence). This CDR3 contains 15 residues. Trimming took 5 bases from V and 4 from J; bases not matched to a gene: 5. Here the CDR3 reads CASSGAGGGTGELFF. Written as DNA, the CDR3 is TGTGCCAGCAGCGGAGCGGGAGGAGGCACCGGGGAGCTGTTTTTT.

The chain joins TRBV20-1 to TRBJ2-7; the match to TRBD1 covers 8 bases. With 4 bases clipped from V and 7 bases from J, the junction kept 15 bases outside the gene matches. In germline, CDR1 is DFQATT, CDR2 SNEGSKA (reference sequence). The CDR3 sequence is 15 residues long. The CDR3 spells CSATARVRTGREQYF. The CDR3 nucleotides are TGCAGTGCTACCGCCCGCGTTAGGACAGGGAGAGAGCAGTACTTC.

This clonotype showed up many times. The CDR3 bases are TGTGCCACCAGCAGCCTTCGGACTAGCGAAGGCTACGAGCAGTACTTC. Its translation: CATSSLRTSEGYEQYF. The V and J genes are TRBV15 and TRBJ2-7, with 9 positions matching TRBD2. CDR1 and CDR2 from the germline V gene are LNHNV and YYDKDF (reference sequence). J gave up 3 bases and V 3 bases, and 9 bases lay outside the gene matches. This CDR3 spans 16 amino acids.

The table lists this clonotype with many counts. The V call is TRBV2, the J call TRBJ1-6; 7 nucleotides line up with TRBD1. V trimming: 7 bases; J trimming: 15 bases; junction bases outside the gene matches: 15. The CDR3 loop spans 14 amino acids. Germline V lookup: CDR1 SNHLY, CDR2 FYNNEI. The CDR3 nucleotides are TGTGCCAGCAAGAGACAGGGACAAAATTCAATCCTCCACTTT. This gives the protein CASKRQGQNSILHF.